Described below is a single TCR beta chain sequence and its context. Its antigen is not known. Clones were sequenced by immunoSEQ multiplex PCR, and TCRdb holds only the in-frame ones, with some missing. The sample holds about 43,000 clones, about nine tenths seen once. These data are taken from a study of tissue T cells after allogeneic stem cell transplantation. As for the study in general: Recipient PBMCs from before transplant existed for a handful of GVHD patients. CD3+ T cells were flow-sorted when enough cells; otherwise DNA extracted directly. Findings of the study overall: Shared clones across patients were few; motif clustering revealed tissue-specific shared signatures. TCR repertoires tracked anatomic similarity, regardless of disease or transplant status.

Germline CDR1 reads SGHRS; CDR2 reads YFSETQ. The CDR3 spans 14 residues. V shed 5 bases and J shed 2 bases, with 11 bases lying between them. The chain carries TRBV5-1 and TRBJ2-1, with D unresolved. The receptor was isolated from a woman between 35 and 75 years old who later had graft-versus-host disease after an allogeneic stem cell transplant. The sample consisted of blood, taken before transplantation. DNA of the CDR3: TGCGCCAGCAGTATTGGCGGAGCCTACAATGAGCAGTTCTTC. This encodes CASSIGGAYNEQFF.